This is a list of T cell receptor beta chains from one sample in a study of blood T cell repertoires in COVID-19. Measured with immunoSEQ multiplex PCR; TCRdb has only the in-frame clones, and not every one. The table has 300,000 to 450,000 clones, about 88% seen once. Sequenced: PBMCs or T cells enriched from blood (not recorded which). These receptors were obtained from a woman aged 25 to 39 who had been exposed to COVID-19. Each CDR3 is given with its conserved first and last residue. The order of the fields is J gene, V gene, D gene, clone size, CDR3 DNA, CDR3 protein. A D gene is named only where the DNA matches it firmly. Not every row has a clone size; where given, it reads once, few, many or a size class.

J gene: TRBJ1-1; V gene: TRBV19; D gene: .; clone size: once; CDR3 DNA: TGTGCCAGTAGCCTGGACAGGAACACTGAAGCTTTCTTT; CDR3 protein: CASSLDRNTEAFF
J gene: TRBJ1-2; V gene: TRBV6-5; D gene: .; clone size: .; CDR3 DNA: TGTGCCGCCAGATTCTATGGCTACACCTTC; CDR3 protein: CAARFYGYTF
J gene: TRBJ2-3; V gene: TRBV6-5; D gene: TRBD2; clone size: .; CDR3 DNA: TGTGCCAGCAGTTACGGTAGCGGGGGAGATACGCAGTATTTT; CDR3 protein: CASSYGSGGDTQYF
J gene: TRBJ2-1; V gene: TRBV3-1/TRBV3-2; D gene: TRBD2; clone size: .; CDR3 DNA: TGTGCCAGCAGCCAGGTAGGGACTAGCGTTAATGAGCAGTTCTTC; CDR3 protein: CASSQVGTSVNEQFF
J gene: TRBJ2-1; V gene: TRBV10-3; D gene: .; clone size: .; CDR3 DNA: TGTGCCATCAGGGAGGGAGGACTTACCAATGAGCAGTTCTTC; CDR3 protein: CAIREGGLTNEQFF
J gene: TRBJ2-7; V gene: TRBV7-8; D gene: TRBD2; clone size: .; CDR3 DNA: TGTGCCAGCAGCTTAACTCAACTAGCGGCATCCTACGAGCAGTACTTC; CDR3 protein: CASSLTQLAASYEQYF
J gene: TRBJ2-7; V gene: TRBV5-1; D gene: TRBD2; clone size: .; CDR3 DNA: TGCGCCAGCAGCCCGGGACTAGCGGGAGAGGCCGAGCAGTACTTC; CDR3 protein: CASSPGLAGEAEQYF
J gene: TRBJ2-3; V gene: TRBV21-1; D gene: .; clone size: once; CDR3 DNA: TGTGCCAGTGGGAAGGACGGGAGGGCCGGAGATACGCAGTATTTT; CDR3 protein: CASGKDGRAGDTQYF
J gene: TRBJ2-7; V gene: TRBV5-6; D gene: .; clone size: many; CDR3 DNA: TGTGCCAGCAGCTTGGTGTGGGCTCCCGAGCAGTACTTC; CDR3 protein: CASSLVWAPEQYF
J gene: TRBJ2-7; V gene: TRBV5-5; D gene: .; clone size: few; CDR3 DNA: TGTGCCAGCAGCTTGGACCTTGGTGCCAGCTCCTACGAGCAGTACTTC; CDR3 protein: CASSLDLGASSYEQYF
J gene: TRBJ2-3; V gene: TRBV5-4; D gene: TRBD2; clone size: .; CDR3 DNA: TGTGCCAGCAGCTCGGGACTAGCGGGTAGCACAGATACGCAGTATTTT; CDR3 protein: CASSSGLAGSTDTQYF
J gene: TRBJ1-2; V gene: TRBV2; D gene: TRBD1; clone size: .; CDR3 DNA: TGTGCCAGCCCGGGACAGGGAGATGGCTACACCTTC; CDR3 protein: CASPGQGDGYTF
J gene: TRBJ2-7; V gene: TRBV28; D gene: .; clone size: .; CDR3 DNA: TGTGCCAGCAGTTTGGCGAGCGGCCCCCTGGAGCAGTACTTC; CDR3 protein: CASSLASGPLEQYF
J gene: TRBJ1-1; V gene: TRBV7-9; D gene: .; clone size: .; CDR3 DNA: TGTGCCAGCAGCTTAGGGGCTCCCGGCCCTGAAGCTTTCTTT; CDR3 protein: CASSLGAPGPEAFF
J gene: TRBJ2-7; V gene: TRBV7-2; D gene: .; clone size: .; CDR3 DNA: TGTGCCAGCAGCTTAGGACGAGGGAAGGGCTACGAGCAGTACTTC; CDR3 protein: CASSLGRGKGYEQYF
J gene: TRBJ2-1; V gene: TRBV19; D gene: TRBD1; clone size: .; CDR3 DNA: TGTGCCAGTAGTGCACAGGGGGTCTCCTACAATGAGCAGTTCTTC; CDR3 protein: CASSAQGVSYNEQFF
J gene: TRBJ2-5; V gene: TRBV7-2; D gene: .; clone size: .; CDR3 DNA: TGTGCCAGCAGCTCGGCCCTGGGGCCCAAAGAGACCCAGTACTTC; CDR3 protein: CASSSALGPKETQYF
J gene: TRBJ1-5; V gene: TRBV7-9; D gene: .; clone size: .; CDR3 DNA: TGTGCCAGCAGCCCCTTAGACACAAATAGCAATCAGCCCCAGCATTTT; CDR3 protein: CASSPLDTNSNQPQHF
J gene: TRBJ2-7; V gene: TRBV19; D gene: TRBD1; clone size: .; CDR3 DNA: TGTGCCAGTAGCCAGGGACAGGTTAATTACGAGCAGTACTTC; CDR3 protein: CASSQGQVNYEQYF
J gene: TRBJ1-4; V gene: TRBV5-1; D gene: .; clone size: .; CDR3 DNA: TGCGCCAGCAGCTTGGCGGGGTTGGCTAATGAAAAACTGTTTTTT; CDR3 protein: CASSLAGLANEKLFF
J gene: TRBJ1-2; V gene: TRBV13; D gene: TRBD1; clone size: .; CDR3 DNA: TGTGCCAGCAGCTTAGAAGGACAGGCGCGCTATGGCTACACCTTC; CDR3 protein: CASSLEGQARYGYTF
J gene: TRBJ2-5; V gene: TRBV4-1; D gene: TRBD2; clone size: .; CDR3 DNA: TGCGCCAGCAGCCAAGGTCCCAGCGGGAGCCTCCAAGAGACCCAGTACTTC; CDR3 protein: CASSQGPSGSLQETQYF
J gene: TRBJ1-2; V gene: TRBV6-5; D gene: .; clone size: .; CDR3 DNA: TGTGCCAGCAGTTACTCCCGGGGAGCTAACTATGGCTACACCTTC; CDR3 protein: CASSYSRGANYGYTF
J gene: TRBJ2-5; V gene: TRBV5-4; D gene: .; clone size: .; CDR3 DNA: TGTGCCAGCAGCTTGGCCTCTCGGGGGGCGGAGACCCAGTACTTC; CDR3 protein: CASSLASRGAETQYF
J gene: TRBJ2-3; V gene: TRBV11-2; D gene: .; clone size: .; CDR3 DNA: TGTGCCAGCAGCTTAGATGGCGGGAGCACAGATACGCAGTATTTT; CDR3 protein: CASSLDGGSTDTQYF
J gene: TRBJ2-7; V gene: TRBV5-5; D gene: .; clone size: .; CDR3 DNA: TGTGCCAGCAGCCGCGATAAAGGGGACACCTACGAGCAGTACTTC; CDR3 protein: CASSRDKGDTYEQYF
J gene: TRBJ2-2; V gene: TRBV9; D gene: .; clone size: .; CDR3 DNA: TGTGCCAGCAGCGTAGGAGGCAGCTCCGGCACCGGGGAGCTGTTTTTT; CDR3 protein: CASSVGGSSGTGELFF
J gene: TRBJ2-3; V gene: TRBV14; D gene: .; clone size: .; CDR3 DNA: TGTGCCAGCAGCCAGTGGGCGGGAAACACAGATACGCAGTATTTT; CDR3 protein: CASSQWAGNTDTQYF
J gene: TRBJ2-1; V gene: TRBV11-1; D gene: .; clone size: .; CDR3 DNA: TGTGCCAGCAGCCCAATAGTGGCTAGGAGCTACAATGAGCAGTTCTTC; CDR3 protein: CASSPIVARSYNEQFF
J gene: TRBJ2-3; V gene: TRBV12-3/TRBV12-4; D gene: .; clone size: .; CDR3 DNA: TGTGCCAGCAGTTTAGCGGGAGCTACGCAGTATTTT; CDR3 protein: CASSLAGATQYF
J gene: TRBJ2-7; V gene: TRBV2; D gene: TRBD2; clone size: .; CDR3 DNA: TGTGCCAGCAACGCGGGAGGATCCTACGAGCAGTACTTC; CDR3 protein: CASNAGGSYEQYF
J gene: TRBJ1-4; V gene: TRBV27; D gene: TRBD1; clone size: .; CDR3 DNA: TGTGCCAGCAGGAAGGGACAGGGTGCTAATGAAAAACTGTTTTTT; CDR3 protein: CASRKGQGANEKLFF
J gene: TRBJ2-1; V gene: TRBV9; D gene: .; clone size: .; CDR3 DNA: TGTGCCAGCAGCGTGCCCCGGGCTGGCGGGATAGGATACAATGAGCAGTTCTTC; CDR3 protein: CASSVPRAGGIGYNEQFF
J gene: TRBJ2-7; V gene: TRBV5-8; D gene: .; clone size: .; CDR3 DNA: TGTGCCAGCAGCTTGCGGGAGAACTACGAGCAGTACTTC; CDR3 protein: CASSLRENYEQYF
J gene: TRBJ1-6; V gene: TRBV3-1/TRBV3-2; D gene: TRBD1; clone size: .; CDR3 DNA: TGTGCCAGCAGCCTAGGATTAACAGGGGGGAATTCACCCCTCCACTTT; CDR3 protein: CASSLGLTGGNSPLHF
J gene: TRBJ2-7; V gene: TRBV7-8; D gene: TRBD2; clone size: .; CDR3 DNA: TGTGCCAGCAGCTTGGTAGTAGCGGGAGTCTTAGGCGAGCAGTACTTC; CDR3 protein: CASSLVVAGVLGEQYF
J gene: TRBJ2-7; V gene: TRBV24-1; D gene: .; clone size: .; CDR3 DNA: TGTGCCAACCCCGGTTGGGGCCACGAGCAGTACTTC; CDR3 protein: CANPGWGHEQYF
J gene: TRBJ1-2; V gene: TRBV15; D gene: TRBD1; clone size: .; CDR3 DNA: TGTGCCACCAGCAGAGTAGGGACAGGGGGCGTTTATGGCTACACCTTC; CDR3 protein: CATSRVGTGGVYGYTF
J gene: TRBJ1-1; V gene: TRBV3-1/TRBV3-2; D gene: .; clone size: .; CDR3 DNA: TGTGCCAGCAGTCACAGGAACACTGAAGCTTTCTTT; CDR3 protein: CASSHRNTEAFF
J gene: TRBJ2-5; V gene: TRBV29-1; D gene: .; clone size: .; CDR3 DNA: TGCAGCGTTGTGGAGGGAGTTCAAGAGACCCAGTACTTC; CDR3 protein: CSVVEGVQETQYF
J gene: TRBJ2-5; V gene: TRBV28; D gene: .; clone size: few; CDR3 DNA: TGTGCCAGCAGCACCCCAGGGGTTGAGACCCAGTACTTC; CDR3 protein: CASSTPGVETQYF